These T cell receptor beta chains were read from a single sample in a study of shared clonotypes between healthy human individuals. Some clones are missing from TCRdb's copy, which holds only in-frame ones; the method was immunoSEQ multiplex PCR. The sample lists 2 million to 3 million clones, roughly 93% occurring once. Sequenced: naive CD4+ T cells from PBMCs. These receptors originate from a young man in good health. Some clones in this sample may be carry-over from other donors' samples. CDR3s include the opening cysteine and the closing phenylalanine or tryptophan. The order of the fields is D gene, V gene, J gene, clone size, CDR3 DNA, CDR3 protein. A D gene is named only where the DNA matches it firmly. For some rows the clone size is stated as once, few or many, or as a class when expanded; others skip it.

D gene: TRBD1
V gene: TRBV2
J gene: TRBJ2-3
clone size: -
CDR3 DNA: TGTGCCAGCATCCGGGACAGATTTAGCACAGATACGCAGTATTTT
CDR3 protein: CASIRDRFSTDTQYF

D gene: -
V gene: TRBV10-3
J gene: TRBJ1-6
clone size: -
CDR3 DNA: TGTGCCACGACGACAGGATATAATTCACCCCTCCACTTT
CDR3 protein: CATTTGYNSPLHF

D gene: -
V gene: TRBV7-9
J gene: TRBJ2-7
clone size: -
CDR3 DNA: TGTGCCAGCAGCCCCGGCTTCCCGGTTAACGAGCAGTACTTC
CDR3 protein: CASSPGFPVNEQYF

D gene: TRBD1
V gene: TRBV29-1
J gene: TRBJ1-4
clone size: -
CDR3 DNA: TGCAGCGTTGAAGTGATGACAGGGAGCGAAAAACTGTTTTTT
CDR3 protein: CSVEVMTGSEKLFF

D gene: TRBD2
V gene: TRBV28
J gene: TRBJ2-7
clone size: -
CDR3 DNA: TGTGCCAGCAGAAACGGGGGGGTTCCCGAGCAGTACTTC
CDR3 protein: CASRNGGVPEQYF

D gene: -
V gene: TRBV19
J gene: TRBJ2-3
clone size: -
CDR3 DNA: TGTGCCAGTAGTTGGCAGCGTGATTACACAGATACGCAGTATTTT
CDR3 protein: CASSWQRDYTDTQYF

D gene: -
V gene: TRBV5-1
J gene: TRBJ1-1
clone size: -
CDR3 DNA: TGCGCCAGCAGCGCGGGGAACACTGAAGCTTTCTTT
CDR3 protein: CASSAGNTEAFF

D gene: -
V gene: TRBV4-2
J gene: TRBJ1-2
clone size: -
CDR3 DNA: TGTGCCAGCAGCCAATCGTGGATTTCGACTAACTATGGCTACACCTTC
CDR3 protein: CASSQSWISTNYGYTF

D gene: TRBD2
V gene: TRBV10-3
J gene: TRBJ2-7
clone size: -
CDR3 DNA: TGTGCCATCAGTGAGTTAAGGACTAGCGGGAGCCATAGCGAGCAGTACTTC
CDR3 protein: CAISELRTSGSHSEQYF

D gene: -
V gene: TRBV28
J gene: TRBJ1-2
clone size: -
CDR3 DNA: TGTGCCAGCAGTTTATTAGGTCCAGCCCTACTTAACTATGGCTACACCTTC
CDR3 protein: CASSLLGPALLNYGYTF

D gene: -
V gene: TRBV7-2
J gene: TRBJ1-4
clone size: -
CDR3 DNA: TGCGCCAGCAGCCAAGAGGGTCTTATCGGCGAAAAACTGTTTTTT
CDR3 protein: CASSQEGLIGEKLFF

D gene: -
V gene: TRBV7-3
J gene: TRBJ2-1
clone size: -
CDR3 DNA: TGTGCCAGCAGCTTTTCGGGAACCCTCTACAATGAGCAGTTCTTC
CDR3 protein: CASSFSGTLYNEQFF

D gene: -
V gene: TRBV2
J gene: TRBJ1-2
clone size: -
CDR3 DNA: TGTGCCAGCAGTGACAGGGGTCGAGGCGGCTACACCTTC
CDR3 protein: CASSDRGRGGYTF

D gene: -
V gene: TRBV27
J gene: TRBJ2-7
clone size: -
CDR3 DNA: TGTGCCAGCAGTGTATCGAGCGGCTACGAGCAGTACTTC
CDR3 protein: CASSVSSGYEQYF

D gene: TRBD2
V gene: TRBV9
J gene: TRBJ2-2
clone size: -
CDR3 DNA: TGTGCCAGCAGCGGCCCTAGCGGGAGAGACACCGGGGAGCTGTTTTTT
CDR3 protein: CASSGPSGRDTGELFF

D gene: TRBD1
V gene: TRBV28
J gene: TRBJ1-2
clone size: once
CDR3 DNA: TGTGCCACCGTAAACAGGGGAATTGTTGGCTACACCTTC
CDR3 protein: CATVNRGIVGYTF

D gene: -
V gene: TRBV6-1
J gene: TRBJ2-5
clone size: -
CDR3 DNA: TGTGCCAGCAGTGAAGCGCCGGGAGAAGAGACCCAGTACTTC
CDR3 protein: CASSEAPGEETQYF

D gene: -
V gene: TRBV10-3
J gene: TRBJ1-2
clone size: -
CDR3 DNA: TGTGCCATCAGCACACCTGGGTATGGCTACACCTTC
CDR3 protein: CAISTPGYGYTF

D gene: -
V gene: TRBV27
J gene: TRBJ1-3
clone size: -
CDR3 DNA: TGTGCCAGCAGTTTATCGGGACTGACCTCTGGAAACACCATATATTTT
CDR3 protein: CASSLSGLTSGNTIYF

D gene: -
V gene: TRBV5-8
J gene: TRBJ1-5
clone size: -
CDR3 DNA: TGTGCCAGCAGCTTGGGGGCAGGGCATCAGCCCCAGCATTTT
CDR3 protein: CASSLGAGHQPQHF

D gene: TRBD1
V gene: TRBV10-1
J gene: TRBJ2-2
clone size: -
CDR3 DNA: TGCGCCAGCAGTGATAACAAGGACAGGGGGCATGTCGGGGAGCTGTTTTTT
CDR3 protein: CASSDNKDRGHVGELFF

D gene: -
V gene: TRBV5-1
J gene: TRBJ2-3
clone size: -
CDR3 DNA: TGCGCCAGCAGTAGGTCTAGTGCGACAGATACGCAGTATTTT
CDR3 protein: CASSRSSATDTQYF

D gene: -
V gene: TRBV28
J gene: TRBJ2-1
clone size: -
CDR3 DNA: TGTGCCAGCATTGGGAGGACAGCCAGCTCCTACAATGAGCAGTTCTTC
CDR3 protein: CASIGRTASSYNEQFF

D gene: -
V gene: TRBV6-1
J gene: TRBJ2-7
clone size: -
CDR3 DNA: TGTGCCAGCAGTGAACAGGGGGGGGATTACGAGCAGTACTTC
CDR3 protein: CASSEQGGDYEQYF

D gene: -
V gene: TRBV7-2
J gene: TRBJ2-7
clone size: -
CDR3 DNA: TGTGCCAGCAGCCGACAGTCCTACGAGCAGTACTTC
CDR3 protein: CASSRQSYEQYF

D gene: -
V gene: TRBV29-1
J gene: TRBJ1-5
clone size: -
CDR3 DNA: TGCAGCGTTGAAAGGAACTCGGGGGATCAGCCCCAGCATTTT
CDR3 protein: CSVERNSGDQPQHF

D gene: -
V gene: TRBV30
J gene: TRBJ1-2
clone size: -
CDR3 DNA: TGTGCCTGGAGTGTACGAGCAAACTATGGCTACACCTTC
CDR3 protein: CAWSVRANYGYTF

D gene: TRBD2
V gene: TRBV5-1
J gene: TRBJ2-1
clone size: -
CDR3 DNA: TGCGCCAGCAGCTGGCCTAGCGAGCGGGGCTACAATGAGCAGTTCTTC
CDR3 protein: CASSWPSERGYNEQFF

D gene: TRBD2
V gene: TRBV29-1
J gene: TRBJ2-2
clone size: -
CDR3 DNA: TGCAGCGCCACCCTAGCGGGAGGCACCGGGGAGCTGTTTTTT
CDR3 protein: CSATLAGGTGELFF

D gene: -
V gene: TRBV5-1
J gene: TRBJ2-4
clone size: -
CDR3 DNA: TGCGCCAGCAGCTTGCCAGGGAAAAACATTCAGTACTTC
CDR3 protein: CASSLPGKNIQYF

D gene: -
V gene: TRBV10-3
J gene: TRBJ1-1
clone size: once
CDR3 DNA: TGTGCCATCAGTTACAAGGAAGGGTTCGATGGTGAAGCTTTCTTT
CDR3 protein: CAISYKEGFDGEAFF

D gene: -
V gene: TRBV6-5
J gene: TRBJ2-3
clone size: once
CDR3 DNA: TGTGCCAGCAGTTACGCAAGGGGCCGAAGCACAGATACGCAGTATTTT
CDR3 protein: CASSYARGRSTDTQYF

D gene: -
V gene: TRBV28
J gene: TRBJ1-2
clone size: -
CDR3 DNA: TGTGCCAGCAGTTTACAGGTCGGCTATGGCTACACCTTC
CDR3 protein: CASSLQVGYGYTF

D gene: -
V gene: TRBV4-1
J gene: TRBJ2-1
clone size: few
CDR3 DNA: TGCGCCAGCAGCCAAGATGTTCGCCGGATACGGACGTACAATGAGCAGTTCTTC
CDR3 protein: CASSQDVRRIRTYNEQFF

D gene: -
V gene: TRBV28
J gene: TRBJ1-3
clone size: -
CDR3 DNA: TGTGCCAGCAGTTTCGGGGGGACCGAAGGAAACACCATATATTTT
CDR3 protein: CASSFGGTEGNTIYF

D gene: -
V gene: TRBV30
J gene: TRBJ2-1
clone size: -
CDR3 DNA: TGTGCCTGGAACCAAGGGCGCTCCAATGAGCAGTTCTTC
CDR3 protein: CAWNQGRSNEQFF

D gene: -
V gene: TRBV10-1
J gene: TRBJ2-5
clone size: -
CDR3 DNA: TGCGCCAGCAGCGCTGGGAGGACCCAGTACTTC
CDR3 protein: CASSAGRTQYF

D gene: TRBD1
V gene: TRBV6-5
J gene: TRBJ2-7
clone size: -
CDR3 DNA: TGTGCCAGCAGTTACTCGGACAGGGTGTCCTACGAGCAGTACTTC
CDR3 protein: CASSYSDRVSYEQYF

D gene: -
V gene: TRBV5-6
J gene: TRBJ2-7
clone size: -
CDR3 DNA: TGTGCCAGCAGCCTCTGGAGGACTTTCTACTACGAGCAGTACTTC
CDR3 protein: CASSLWRTFYYEQYF